This TCR beta chain was identified in a study of T-cell reconstitution after alpha-beta-depleted transplantation in children. The J segment lost 9 bases and the V segment lost 4 bases, leaving 6 bases of the junction unmatched. The CDR3 is 15 residues long. The germline gives CDR1 LGHDT, CDR2 YNNKEL (reference sequence). Preparation of the TCRbeta library was carried out with unique molecular identifiers. TCRdb reprocessed the PCR reads with MiXCR, giving one entry per CDR3 protein. The sample consists of 280,000 or so distinct CDR3 sequences, 11% of them appearing once. The clonotype comes from a male patient aged 2 to 10 who had a stem cell transplant for chronic granulomatous disease, so the T cells may come from the graft donor. Sample: peripheral blood, taken 180 days after TCRalphabeta/CD19-depleted stem cell transplant. V gene TRBV3-1 combines with J gene TRBJ2-1, with TRBD2 identical over 13 bases. The CDR3 protein is CASSLTSGRFTEQFF. The DNA of the CDR3 is TGTGCCAGCAGCCTGACTAGCGGGAGGTTCACTGAGCAGTTCTTC.